This TCR beta chain was profiled in a study of blood T cell repertoires in COVID-19. Overall study context: PBMCs, B-cell-depleted T cells, or T cells were the source of the cDNA or gDNA that made up the material.

Original methodology: Scientists estimated how many nucleated cells there were by amplifying reference gene primers. Profiled with immunoSEQ multiplex PCR; TCRdb holds only in-frame clones, not every one. V, J and clone size derive from that table, while D and trimming were established from the DNA sequence. The data show 200,000 to 250,000 clones, with about 90% seen just once and 1.5% held by the top ten. This CDR3 spans 14 amino acids. Trimming pared 5 bases from V and 7 bases from J, leaving 15 bases between. CDR1 is SQVTM and CDR2 is ANQGSEA in the germline V gene. Sequenced input: peripheral blood. This chain links TRBV29-1 with TRBJ1-6; a possible D gene is TRBD1 (6 bases). The origin of this receptor is a man aged 18 to 30 with active or convalescent COVID-19. CDR3 sequence (DNA): TGCAGCGTTTCCCAGGGGACGAGGAATTCACCCCTCCACTTT. It translates to CSVSQGTRNSPLHF.